The 9 T cell receptor beta chains given below trace back to one sample, sequenced in a study of neurological immune-mediated disorders. In TCRdb, the 5' RACE reads were re-called with MiXCR into one record per CDR3 protein. The data hold roughly 65,000 distinct CDR3 sequences, with 3.5% to 5% observed a single time. Sequenced material: PBMCs. Receptors were obtained from a man in his fifties or sixties with multiple sclerosis.

This clonotype was found many times. The rearrangement joins TRBV6-1 to TRBJ1-1; D possibly corresponds to TRBD1 (6 bases). CDR3 length: 15 residues. CDR1 is MNHNS and CDR2 is SASEGT in the germline V gene. V was cut by 6 bases and J by 0 bases, with 14 bases left in between. The CDR3 nucleotides read TGTGCCAGCAGCCCTCGGACAGCCATGAACACTGAAGCTTTCTTT. Protein product: CASSPRTAMNTEAFF.

This clonotype was observed at least ten times. This chain links TRBV7-9 with TRBJ1-1, with a tentative D call TRBD1 (5 bases). CDR3 size: 17 residues. V was clipped by 5 bases and J by 1 base, with 20 bases between them. CDR1 SEHNR and CDR2 FQNEAQ come from the germline V gene (reference sequence). The CDR3 region is CASSRWGEGVGNTEAFF. CDR3 in DNA: TGTGCCAGCAGCCGGTGGGGGGAGGGTGTAGGGAACACTGAAGCTTTCTTT.

This clonotype appeared many times. The chain has TRBV20-1 and TRBJ1-1, with 7 bases matching TRBD1. The CDR3 is 16 amino acids. Germline-derived CDR1 and CDR2 are DFQATT and SNEGSKA (reference sequence). The trim removed 6 bases at V and 2 bases at J, leaving 15 bases unmatched. The DNA for the CDR3 is TGCAGTGCCTCAGAAGAGACAGGGTTGGTAAACACTGAAGCTTTCTTT. Its translation is CSASEETGLVNTEAFF.

V is TRBV20-1 and J is TRBJ2-5, with 8 bases fitting TRBD2. Germline CDR1 DFQATT, CDR2 SNEGSKA (reference sequence). The trim removed 0 bases at V and 5 bases at J, leaving 2 bases unmatched. The CDR3 has 13 residues. CDR3 in amino acids: CSARDRGGETQYF. The CDR3 nucleotides are TGCAGTGCTAGAGATCGGGGGGGTGAGACCCAGTACTTC.

This clonotype was detected many times. J is TRBJ2-7 and V is TRBV9, with D uncertain. V gave up 4 bases and J gave up 4 bases, with 18 bases separating them. CDR1 is SGDLS and CDR2 is YYNGEE in the germline V gene. CDR3 length: 15 residues. CDR3 coding DNA: TGTGCCAGCAGCCAGCTGCCGTCCGCGTTATACGAGCAGTACTTC. Protein sequence: CASSQLPSALYEQYF.

This clonotype came up many times. V and J are TRBV7-2 and TRBJ2-2, with D possibly being TRBD2 (5 bases). Germline V CDR1 and CDR2: SGHTA, FQGNSA. The CDR3 runs 14 residues. V was shortened by 4 bases and J by 4 bases, with 10 bases between the two germline ends. The DNA for the CDR3 is TGTGCCAGCAGCTCAGACTACTTCACCGGGGAGCTGTTTTTT. It codes for CASSSDYFTGELFF.

This clonotype was counted ten times or more. The V gene is TRBV5-1, the J gene TRBJ2-3; D unclear. CDR1 and CDR2 (germline): SGHRS, YFSETQ. The V gene lost 0 bases and the J gene lost 4 bases, with 3 bases spanning the gap. The CDR3 sequence is 12 residues long. The CDR3 reads CASSLGADTQYF. The CDR3 DNA sequence: TGCGCCAGCAGCTTGGGGGCAGATACGCAGTATTTT. The full variable domain, its missing parts supplied by reference TRBV5-1 and TRBJ2-3, is KAGVTQTPRYLIKTRGQQVTLSCSPISGHRSVSWYQQTPGQGLQFLFEYFSETQRNKGNFPGRFSGRQFSNSRSEMNVSTLELGDSALYLCASSLGADTQYFGPGTRLTVL.

This clonotype was seen ten or more times. The V gene is TRBV20-1, the J gene TRBJ1-5, with 8 bases identical to TRBD1. The CDR3 contains 12 residues. V dropped 5 bases and J dropped 4; count of bases not matched to a gene: 1. Germline V lookup: CDR1 DFQATT, CDR2 SNEGSKA (reference sequence). CDR3 region: CSARTGNQPQHF. The CDR3 DNA reads as TGCAGTGCTCGGACAGGGAATCAGCCCCAGCATTTT.

This clonotype was observed many times. The chain combines TRBV20-1 with TRBJ1-4, with D uncertain. V dropped 8 bases and J dropped 3 bases, with 13 bases sitting between them. The CDR3 extends over 13 amino acids. Germline CDR1 is DFQATT and CDR2 is SNEGSKA (reference sequence). The chain's CDR3 is CSTGELANEKLFF. In DNA, the CDR3 is TGCAGTACTGGGGAGTTGGCTAATGAAAAACTGTTTTTT.